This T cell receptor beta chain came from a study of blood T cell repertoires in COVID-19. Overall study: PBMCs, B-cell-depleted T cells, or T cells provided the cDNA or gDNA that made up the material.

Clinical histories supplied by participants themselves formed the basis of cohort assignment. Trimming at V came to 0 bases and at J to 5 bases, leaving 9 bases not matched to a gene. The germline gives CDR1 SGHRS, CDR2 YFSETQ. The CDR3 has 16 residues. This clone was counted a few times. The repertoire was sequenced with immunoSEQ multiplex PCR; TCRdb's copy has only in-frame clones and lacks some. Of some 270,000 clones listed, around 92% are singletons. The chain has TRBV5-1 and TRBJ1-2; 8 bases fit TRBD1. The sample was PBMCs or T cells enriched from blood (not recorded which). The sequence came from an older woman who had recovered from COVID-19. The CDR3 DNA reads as TGCGCCAGCAGCTTGGACCGGGACAGGAGAGGGTATGGCTACACCTTC. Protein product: CASSLDRDRRGYGYTF. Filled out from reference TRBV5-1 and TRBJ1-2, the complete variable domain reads KAGVTQTPRYLIKTRGQQVTLSCSPISGHRSVSWYQQTPGQGLQFLFEYFSETQRNKGNFPGRFSGRQFSNSRSEMNVSTLELGDSALYLCASSLDRDRRGYGYTFGSGTRLTVV.